The clone carrying this T cell receptor beta chain was observed at least ten times. Its antigen remains unknown. No progression to ophthalmopathy during 18 months of follow-up defined stable disease. Those with hyperthyroidism were 18 to 65 years old, newly diagnosed, and ill for under 2 months. Amplified TCR beta CDR3 regions derived from RNA transcripts. The HTBI primer set drove a first-round RT-PCR of the TCR CDR3. TCRdb re-called the multiplex PCR reads through MiXCR, storing one row per CDR3 protein. The sample has 550,000 to 650,000 distinct CDR3 sequences, approximately 15% seen once; the top ten hold approximately 14%. This CDR3 has 13 residues. Between the trimmed V and J ends, which lost 3 bases and 5 bases, there was a span of 8 bases. The data were taken from a study of T cells in Graves' hyperthyroidism and ophthalmopathy. Overall study: Peripheral blood was secured at the point of initial diagnosis, before any treatment. Findings and limits, study-wide: Appearing also in blood were most of the thyroid clonotypes expanded above 0.001.

Sequenced material: blood. The receptor comes from a woman in her thirties or forties with Graves' hyperthyroidism. This chain uses TRBV12-3 or TRBV12-4 with TRBJ1-5; D is ambiguous. In DNA, the CDR3 is TGTGCCAGCAGTTTGGGCAGATATCAGCCCCAGCATTTT. Translating gives CASSLGRYQPQHF.